These 27 T cell receptor beta chains were all obtained from the same sample, sequenced in a study of blood T cell repertoires in COVID-19. Some clones are missing from TCRdb's copy, which holds only in-frame ones; the method was immunoSEQ multiplex PCR. This sample yields roughly 180,000 clones, of which under 85% are seen a single time; 17% belongs to the top ten. Sequenced sample: peripheral blood. These receptors were obtained from a man between 60 and 75 years old with active or convalescent COVID-19.

This chain uses TRBV5-6 with TRBJ2-5; TRBD2 matches 7 bases. With 7 bases clipped from V and 1 base from J, the junction kept 7 bases outside the gene matches. Germline loops: CDR1 SGHDT, CDR2 YYEEEE. The CDR3 loop spans 14 amino acids. DNA of the CDR3: TGTGCCAGCGACACGGGGGAGGGCCAAGAGACCCAGTACTTC. Its translation: CASDTGEGQETQYF.

The V gene is TRBV7-3, the J gene TRBJ1-4, with no clear D. Germline loops: CDR1 SGHTA, CDR2 FQGTGA. The CDR3 covers 13 residues. V was shortened by 5 bases and J by 7 bases, with 11 bases between the two germline ends. In DNA form, the CDR3 reads TGTGCCAGCAGCCCGGCTCCGGGTGAAAAACTGTTTTTT. Protein sequence: CASSPAPGEKLFF.

This clone turned up a few times. This sequence joins TRBV29-1 and TRBJ1-2; D uncertain. V lost 3 bases to trimming and J lost 0 bases, with 8 bases between them. Germline V gene lookup returns CDR1 SQVTM and CDR2 ANQGSEA. The CDR3 runs to 13 residues. CDR3 sequence reads: CSVDAGANYGYTF. CDR3 sequence (DNA): TGCAGCGTTGATGCGGGTGCTAACTATGGCTACACCTTC.

The J gene is TRBJ2-7, the V gene TRBV5-6; TRBD2 aligns across 7 bases. Germline V gene sequence: CDR1 SGHDT, CDR2 YYEEEE. The CDR3 sequence is 16 residues long. V lost 0 bases to trimming and J lost 2 bases; unmatched junction nucleotides: 8. The CDR3 loop is CASSLGPERGPYEQYF. CDR3 coding DNA: TGTGCCAGCAGCTTGGGACCTGAGCGGGGTCCCTACGAGCAGTACTTC.

The CDR3 sequence is CASTNRDRPDEQYF. CDR3 coding DNA: TGTGCCAGCACAAACCGGGACAGGCCAGACGAGCAGTACTTC. The chain has TRBV7-9 and TRBJ2-7, with 8 bases lining up with TRBD1. CDR1 and CDR2 from the germline V gene are SEHNR and FQNEAQ (reference sequence). CDR3 length: 14 amino acids. Trimming removed 7 bases from V and 5 bases from J; junction bases left unmatched: 10.

This chain connects TRBV5-4 to TRBJ2-2; 12 nucleotides match TRBD2. CDR3 length: 18 amino acids. J was trimmed by 2 bases and V by 0 bases; bases with no gene match: 5. Germline CDR1 reads SGHNT; CDR2 reads YYREEE (reference sequence). CDR3 amino acids: CASSLDSSGRENTGELFF. CDR3 nucleotides: TGTGCCAGCAGCTTGGACTCTAGCGGGAGGGAAAACACCGGGGAGCTGTTTTTT. The full variable domain, in which reference TRBV5-4 and TRBJ2-2 provide the parts outside the CDR3, is ETGVTQSPTHLIKTRGQQVTLRCSSQSGHNTVSWYQQALGQGPQFIFQYYREEENGRGNFPPRFSGLQFPNYSSELNVNALELDDSALYLCASSLDSSGRENTGELFFGEGSRLTVL.

This clone was found once. This sequence joins TRBV19 and TRBJ2-4, with 11 bases fitting TRBD2. After removal of 7 bases from V and 3 bases from J, the junction contained 8 bases not matched to a gene. Germline V lookup: CDR1 LNHDA, CDR2 SQIVND (reference sequence). The CDR3 has 16 residues. CDR3 sequence reads: CASTSGTSGFKNIQYF. The CDR3 DNA is TGTGCCAGTACCTCAGGGACTAGCGGATTCAAAAACATTCAGTACTTC.

This clone was seen just once. CDR3 protein: CASSGDRDRVGYTF. In DNA form, the CDR3 reads TGTGCCAGCAGTGGGGACCGGGACAGGGTTGGCTACACCTTC. This chain uses TRBV2 with TRBJ1-2, with TRBD1 matching over 9 bases. The trim removed 4 bases at V and 7 bases at J, leaving 7 bases unmatched. The CDR3 totals 14 residues. Germline V gene lookup returns CDR1 SNHLY and CDR2 FYNNEI.

This chain links TRBV6-2 or TRBV6-3 with TRBJ1-5; the match to TRBD1 covers 8 bases. V was clipped by 5 bases and J by 1 base; unmatched bases: 13. Germline-derived CDR1 and CDR2 are MNHEY and SVGEGT. CDR3 length: 18 residues. For the CDR3, the DNA is TGTGCCAGCAGTCACTGGACAGGGAAGGGAATGAGCAATCAGCCCCAGCATTTT. It is translated as CASSHWTGKGMSNQPQHF.

The genes are TRBV12-3 or TRBV12-4 and TRBJ1-5, with D possibly being TRBD1 (6 bases). With 5 bases removed from V and 4 bases from J, the gap between germline ends came to 9 bases. The CDR3 is made up of 13 amino acids. This CDR3 is CASSRQDNQPQHF. In DNA form, the CDR3 reads TGTGCCAGCAGTCGACAGGATAATCAGCCCCAGCATTTT.

The rearrangement joins TRBV5-4 to TRBJ1-2, with 10 nucleotides matching TRBD1. The CDR3 extends over 14 amino acids. Germline-derived CDR1 and CDR2 are SGHNT and YYREEE (reference sequence). V gave up 4 bases and J gave up 3 bases; unmatched junction bases: 3. The CDR3 sequence is CASSRDRGDYGYTF. The CDR3 nucleotides read TGTGCCAGCAGCCGGGACAGGGGAGACTATGGCTACACCTTC.

The chain employs TRBV28 and TRBJ2-5; the match to TRBD2 covers 7 bases. Germline CDR1 and CDR2: MDHEN and SYDVKM. The CDR3 consists of 15 residues. V gave up 8 bases and J gave up 9 bases; unmatched junction bases: 18. As DNA, the CDR3 is TGTGCCAGCTCTTTCCGGGACTACCCTTCTAGGGCCCAGTACTTC. Protein sequence: CASSFRDYPSRAQYF.

CDR3 DNA: TGTGCCAGCAGGGCCGGGACTAGCCAAGGCAATGAGCAGTTCTTC. Its translation is CASRAGTSQGNEQFF. This chain joins TRBV7-6 and TRBJ2-1; TRBD2 matches at 9 bases. The CDR3 runs 15 residues. Trimming at V came to 6 bases and at J to 6 bases, leaving 9 bases not matched to a gene. In germline, CDR1 is SGHVS, CDR2 FNYEAQ. Full variable domain (remainder filled in from reference TRBV7-6 and TRBJ2-1): GAGVSQSPRYKVTKRGQDVALRCDPISGHVSLYWYRQALGQGPEFLTYFNYEAQQDKSGLPNDRFSAERPEGSISTLTIQRTEQRDSAMYRCASRAGTSQGNEQFFGPGTRLTVL.

This sequence joins TRBV19 and TRBJ1-1, with TRBD1 as a possible D gene (6 bases). Germline lookup yields CDR1 LNHDA and CDR2 SQIVND (reference sequence). The CDR3 covers 15 residues. The V gene lost 6 bases and the J gene lost 4 bases, with 18 bases spanning the gap. The CDR3 is CASSRRGGRTTEAFF. CDR3 DNA sequence: TGTGCCAGTAGCAGAAGGGGGGGGCGGACCACTGAAGCTTTCTTT.

This clone has more than one count but fewer than ten. V usage is TRBV5-4 and J usage is TRBJ1-6; 8 bases align to TRBD1. The CDR3 runs 15 residues. Looked up from germline, CDR1 is SGHNT and CDR2 is YYREEE (reference sequence). Germline trimming cut 3 bases from V and 9 bases from J; bases unmatched to any gene: 8. CDR3 nucleotide sequence: TGTGCCAGCAGCTCTTCGACAGGGGATGCTTCACCCCTCCACTTT. Protein: CASSSSTGDASPLHF.

This clone occurred once. Other nucleotide sequences in the sample specify the same CDR3. The genes are TRBV30 and TRBJ2-1, with TRBD2 matching 7 bases. The germline CDR1 and CDR2 sequences are GTSNPN and SVGIG (reference sequence). The V segment lost 3 bases and the J segment 0 bases; nucleotides outside the gene matches: 2. CDR3 size: 14 residues. The CDR3 nucleotides are TGTGCCTGGAGGGGAGGGAGCTCCTACAATGAGCAGTTCTTC. Translation: CAWRGGSSYNEQFF.

The J gene is TRBJ2-7, the V gene TRBV7-8, with 8 bases that match TRBD1. The germline gives CDR1 SGHVS, CDR2 FQNEAQ. The CDR3 is 14 amino acids. V was pared by 5 bases and J by 4 bases, with 7 bases of the junction left unmatched. CDR3 sequence (DNA): TGTGCCAGCAGCGTTCGACAGGGGTGGTACGAGCAGTACTTC. Translating it yields CASSVRQGWYEQYF.

The J gene is TRBJ2-3, the V gene TRBV19, with a possible D match to TRBD2 (7 bases). This CDR3 spans 16 amino acids. The V end lost 7 bases, the J end lost 8 bases, and 25 bases lay between the germline ends. In germline, CDR1 is LNHDA, CDR2 SQIVND (reference sequence). DNA for the CDR3: TGTGCCAGTACTCCCTTGGGGGGGGCCCGAGTTAGTACGCAGTATTTT. Amino acids: CASTPLGGARVSTQYF. Looking up the rest from reference TRBV19 and TRBJ2-3 gives the full variable domain: DGGITQSPKYLFRKEGQNVTLSCEQNLNHDAMYWYRQDPGQGLRLIYYSQIVNDFQKGDIAEGYSVSREKKESFPLTVTSAQKNPTAFYLCASTPLGGARVSTQYFGPGTRLTVL.

The chain combines TRBV5-5 with TRBJ2-7, with TRBD2 matching 12 bases. The CDR3 is 15 residues long. After removal of 4 bases from V and 3 bases from J, the junction contained 5 bases not matched to a gene. Germline V gene lookup returns CDR1 SGHKS and CDR2 YYEKEE (reference sequence). The CDR3, as DNA: TGTGCCAGCAGCGCGGAGGGACTAGCGGGCTACGAGCAGTACTTC. This gives the protein CASSAEGLAGYEQYF.

V gene TRBV4-3 combines with J gene TRBJ2-1, with 14 bases fitting TRBD2. The germline gives CDR1 LGHNA, CDR2 YSLEER. V shed 4 bases and J 2 bases; nucleotides not matched to a gene: 10. The CDR3 runs to 19 residues. CDR3 nucleotides: TGCGCCAGCAGCCCTGGACTAGCGGGAGGCACCGGGGCCTACAATGAGCAGTTCTTC. This sequence encodes CASSPGLAGGTGAYNEQFF.

V gene TRBV5-1 combines with J gene TRBJ2-5; 12 bases align to TRBD1. Trimming cost V 3 bases and J 5 bases; bases outside gene matches: 8. The CDR3 totals 16 residues. The germline V gene has CDR1 SGHRS and CDR2 YFSETQ. Here the CDR3 reads CASSSPGTGGGETQYF. In nucleotides, the CDR3 is TGCGCCAGCAGCTCACCCGGGACAGGGGGCGGTGAGACCCAGTACTTC.

The rearrangement uses TRBV7-3 and TRBJ2-1; 9 nucleotides agree with TRBD2. The CDR3 runs 14 residues. CDR1 is SGHTA, CDR2 FQGTGA, per germline. V dropped 3 bases and J dropped 10; count of bases not matched to a gene: 7. The CDR3 region is CASSLGLAAGEQFF. The CDR3, as DNA: TGTGCCAGCAGCTTGGGACTAGCCGCGGGGGAGCAGTTCTTC.

The chain recombines TRBV5-4 with TRBJ2-3; D is perhaps TRBD2 (6 bases). Germline V gene data show CDR1 as SGHNT and CDR2 as YYREEE (reference sequence). V shed 0 bases and J shed 0 bases, with 11 bases lying between them. The CDR3 is 16 residues long. The CDR3 DNA reads TGTGCCAGCAGCTTGGAGGGAGGCTTTAGCACAGATACGCAGTATTTT. Protein: CASSLEGGFSTDTQYF. Filled out from reference TRBV5-4 and TRBJ2-3, the complete variable domain reads ETGVTQSPTHLIKTRGQQVTLRCSSQSGHNTVSWYQQALGQGPQFIFQYYREEENGRGNFPPRFSGLQFPNYSSELNVNALELDDSALYLCASSLEGGFSTDTQYFGPGTRLTVL.

V gene TRBV6-1 combines with J gene TRBJ1-5, with 9 bases identical to TRBD1. Trimming at V came to 2 bases and at J to 3 bases, leaving 8 bases not matched to a gene. The germline V gene has CDR1 MNHNS and CDR2 SASEGT. The CDR3 consists of 17 residues. This CDR3 is CASSEKPGQGPNQPQHF. DNA of the CDR3: TGTGCCAGCAGTGAAAAACCGGGACAGGGCCCCAATCAGCCCCAGCATTTT.

This clone was detected once. The chain is built from TRBV4-3 and TRBJ1-5, with TRBD1 as a possible D gene (5 bases). CDR1 is LGHNA and CDR2 is YSLEER in the germline V gene. This CDR3 spans 15 amino acids. V lost 0 bases and J lost 7, with 13 bases in between. CDR3 DNA: TGCGCCAGCAGCCAAGACAGGGCCGACGCACAGCCCCAGCATTTT. This translates into CASSQDRADAQPQHF.

The chain joins TRBV11-2 to TRBJ2-3; 9 positions match TRBD2. The CDR3 totals 16 residues. V was pared by 2 bases and J by 3 bases, with 6 bases of the junction left unmatched. CDR1 and CDR2 from the germline V gene are SGHAT and FQNNGV. The DNA for the CDR3 is TGTGCCAGCAGCTTACTGACGACTAGCGGAACAGATACGCAGTATTTT. This codes for CASSLLTTSGTDTQYF.

The chain joins TRBV7-2 to TRBJ2-7, with TRBD2 matching over 12 bases. V shed 4 bases, J shed 3 bases, and the junction held 4 bases outside the gene matches. The CDR3 consists of 15 residues. Germline values: CDR1 SGHTA, CDR2 FQGNSA. The CDR3 DNA reads as TGTGCCAGCAGCTCTACTAGCGGGAGGAACTACGAGCAGTACTTC. Translated: CASSSTSGRNYEQYF.